The entry below describes one T cell receptor beta chain. No antigen is known for it. This CDR3 is built from 13 residues. J gave up 10 bases and V 0 bases, and 3 bases lay outside the gene matches. Germline loops: CDR1 SGHNT, CDR2 YENEEA. This table comes from immunoSEQ multiplex PCR, and its TCRdb copy is limited to in-frame clones, with some not included. The sample lists approximately 82,000 clones; roughly 85% were seen once. This record comes from a study of OX40 agonist ivuxolimab in advanced cancers. Study outcomes and limitations: Partly responding patients at 0.1-3.0 mg/kg showed some of the smallest clonal expansion. Low levels of normalized T-cell clonal expansion also appeared in some nonresponders.

The sequence was collected from an adult with an advanced solid tumor such as melanoma, head and neck, liver or kidney cancer. This chain joins TRBV11-3 and TRBJ2-1, with 7 bases fitting TRBD1. This specimen was CD4+ or CD8+ T cells sorted from blood, taken in a trial of the OX40 agonist ivuxolimab. The CDR3 is CASSLERGQEQFF. CDR3 DNA sequence: TGTGCCAGCAGCTTAGAGAGGGGACAGGAGCAGTTCTTC.